A selection of T cell receptor beta chains follows, all from one sample in a study of T cell responses to AZD1222 COVID-19 vaccine. Measured with immunoSEQ multiplex PCR; TCRdb has only the in-frame clones, and not every one. The repertoire holds some 120,000 clones, with more than 85% as singletons. The material sequenced was peripheral blood, taken on day 0 of AZD1222 vaccination. These receptors all stem from an adult in good health. Both conserved end residues are part of each CDR3. The order of the fields is CDR3 protein, CDR3 DNA, clone size, J gene, V gene, CDR3 length, D gene. The D gene is left open where the match is weak. Clone size is shown for a subset of rows, as once, few, many or a class of expanded clone.

cdr3_aa: CASSFRLADRETQYF
cdr3_nt: TGTGCCAGCAGTTTCAGACTAGCGGATAGGGAGACCCAGTACTTC
clone_size: -
j_call: TRBJ2-5
v_call: TRBV28
cdr3_length: 15
d_call: TRBD2

cdr3_aa: CASSPGPGPSTNTGELFF
cdr3_nt: TGTGCCAGCAGTCCGGGCCCGGGACCGTCGACGAACACCGGGGAGCTGTTTTTT
clone_size: -
j_call: TRBJ2-2
v_call: TRBV27
cdr3_length: 18
d_call: -

cdr3_aa: CASSPRIGVGKLFF
cdr3_nt: TGTGCCAGCAGCCCACGGATTGGGGTGGGAAAACTGTTTTTT
clone_size: once
j_call: TRBJ1-4
v_call: TRBV11-3
cdr3_length: 14
d_call: -

cdr3_aa: CATSRAGYEQYF
cdr3_nt: TGTGCCACCAGCAGAGCGGGATACGAGCAGTACTTC
clone_size: -
j_call: TRBJ2-7
v_call: TRBV15
cdr3_length: 12
d_call: -

cdr3_aa: CASSLHSSSYEQYF
cdr3_nt: TGCGCCAGCAGCTTGCACAGCAGCTCCTACGAGCAGTACTTC
clone_size: -
j_call: TRBJ2-7
v_call: TRBV5-1
cdr3_length: 14
d_call: -

cdr3_aa: CATSGAGRYNEQFF
cdr3_nt: TGTGCCACCAGTGGAGCAGGGCGATACAATGAGCAGTTCTTC
clone_size: -
j_call: TRBJ2-1
v_call: TRBV24-1
cdr3_length: 14
d_call: -

cdr3_aa: CASSLYPGELFF
cdr3_nt: TGTGCCAGCAGCTTATATCCCGGGGAGCTGTTTTTT
clone_size: -
j_call: TRBJ2-2
v_call: TRBV7-3
cdr3_length: 12
d_call: -

cdr3_aa: CASSEFAYNSPLHF
cdr3_nt: TGTGCCAGCAGTGAATTCGCCTATAATTCACCCCTCCACTTT
clone_size: -
j_call: TRBJ1-6
v_call: TRBV6-1
cdr3_length: 14
d_call: -

cdr3_aa: CASTRAGGKETQYF
cdr3_nt: TGTGCCAGCACCCGGGCGGGGGGGAAAGAGACCCAGTACTTC
clone_size: -
j_call: TRBJ2-5
v_call: TRBV6-5
cdr3_length: 14
d_call: TRBD2

cdr3_aa: CASSLGGGGRPFDEQFF
cdr3_nt: TGTGCCAGCAGCTTAGGGGGAGGCGGGAGACCCTTCGATGAGCAGTTCTTC
clone_size: -
j_call: TRBJ2-1
v_call: TRBV11-3
cdr3_length: 17
d_call: TRBD2

cdr3_aa: CAISDETGGRGYTF
cdr3_nt: TGTGCCATCAGTGATGAGACAGGGGGCCGGGGCTACACCTTC
clone_size: -
j_call: TRBJ1-2
v_call: TRBV10-3
cdr3_length: 14
d_call: TRBD1

cdr3_aa: CASSVGQISEAFF
cdr3_nt: TGTGCCAGCAGCGTAGGACAAATCTCTGAAGCTTTCTTT
clone_size: -
j_call: TRBJ1-1
v_call: TRBV9
cdr3_length: 13
d_call: -

cdr3_aa: CASSLTAAGVSYEQYF
cdr3_nt: TGCGCCAGCAGCTTGACGGCTGCAGGGGTTTCCTACGAGCAGTACTTC
clone_size: few
j_call: TRBJ2-7
v_call: TRBV5-1
cdr3_length: 16
d_call: -

cdr3_aa: CASSLGLQDYGYTF
cdr3_nt: TGTGCCAGCAGCTTAGGCCTGCAGGACTATGGCTACACCTTC
clone_size: -
j_call: TRBJ1-2
v_call: TRBV7-9
cdr3_length: 14
d_call: -

cdr3_aa: CASSLSYEQYF
cdr3_nt: TGTGCCAGCAGCCTATCCTACGAGCAGTACTTC
clone_size: -
j_call: TRBJ2-7
v_call: TRBV7-9
cdr3_length: 11
d_call: -

cdr3_aa: CAGSGGQKNSNTEAFF
cdr3_nt: TGTGCCGGAAGCGGGGGACAGAAAAATTCGAACACTGAAGCTTTCTTT
clone_size: -
j_call: TRBJ1-1
v_call: TRBV7-9
cdr3_length: 16
d_call: TRBD1

cdr3_aa: CASRPRGGTNTEAFF
cdr3_nt: TGTGCCAGCAGACCCCGGGGGGGGACGAACACTGAAGCTTTCTTT
clone_size: -
j_call: TRBJ1-1
v_call: TRBV5-6
cdr3_length: 15
d_call: -

cdr3_aa: CASSEGLAGDYEQFF
cdr3_nt: TGTGCCAGCAGTGAAGGGTTAGCGGGAGATTATGAGCAGTTCTTC
clone_size: once
j_call: TRBJ2-1
v_call: TRBV2
cdr3_length: 15
d_call: TRBD2

cdr3_aa: CASRAPSGGGSYNEQFF
cdr3_nt: TGCGCCAGCAGGGCCCCTAGCGGGGGAGGGTCCTACAATGAGCAGTTCTTC
clone_size: -
j_call: TRBJ2-1
v_call: TRBV10-2
cdr3_length: 17
d_call: TRBD2

cdr3_aa: CASSPGGESLGNTIYF
cdr3_nt: TGTGCCAGCAGTCCCGGGGGGGAGTCCCTCGGAAACACCATATATTTT
clone_size: -
j_call: TRBJ1-3
v_call: TRBV6-6
cdr3_length: 16
d_call: -

cdr3_aa: CASRTLTGSYGYTF
cdr3_nt: TGTGCCAGCAGGACATTGACAGGGAGCTATGGCTACACCTTC
clone_size: -
j_call: TRBJ1-2
v_call: TRBV6-5
cdr3_length: 14
d_call: TRBD1

cdr3_aa: CASSPGRYNSPLHF
cdr3_nt: TGTGCCAGCAGTCCCGGGCGCTATAATTCACCCCTCCACTTT
clone_size: once
j_call: TRBJ1-6
v_call: TRBV27
cdr3_length: 14
d_call: -

cdr3_aa: CASSQVYQGRNEQYF
cdr3_nt: TGTGCCAGCAGCCAAGTCTATCAGGGGAGAAACGAGCAGTACTTC
clone_size: -
j_call: TRBJ2-7
v_call: TRBV14
cdr3_length: 15
d_call: -

cdr3_aa: CASSLSSGFYSYEQYF
cdr3_nt: TGTGCCAGCAGCCTTTCGAGCGGATTCTATTCCTACGAGCAGTACTTC
clone_size: few
j_call: TRBJ2-7
v_call: TRBV7-9
cdr3_length: 16
d_call: -

cdr3_aa: CAGGTGVDEQYF
cdr3_nt: TGTGCCGGCGGGACAGGCGTCGACGAGCAGTACTTC
clone_size: -
j_call: TRBJ2-7
v_call: TRBV2
cdr3_length: 12
d_call: TRBD1

cdr3_aa: CASSLSEQEAFF
cdr3_nt: TGTGCCAGCAGTTTAAGTGAGCAGGAAGCTTTCTTT
clone_size: -
j_call: TRBJ1-1
v_call: TRBV12-3/TRBV12-4
cdr3_length: 12
d_call: -